The 8 T cell receptor beta chains below were found in one sample sequenced in a study of CD8+ T cells in alopecia areata. RNA was isolated and reverse transcribed to cDNA, the sequencing template. Sequenced by immunoSEQ multiplex PCR; TCRdb stores in-frame clones only, minus some. The sample has 70,000 or so clones; 50% to 75% are singletons. This material consisted of CD8+ T cells sorted from blood, taken at week 0. The receptors derive from a human donor with alopecia areata.

The chain joins TRBV29-1 to TRBJ2-1; 13 bases match TRBD2. This CDR3 is 13 amino acids long. CDR1 and CDR2 from the germline V gene are SQVTM and ANQGSEA. V shed 7 bases, J shed 8 bases, and the junction held 5 bases outside the gene matches. This chain's CDR3 is CSAVLAGGYEQFF. The CDR3 region has the DNA TGCAGCGCCGTACTAGCGGGAGGGTATGAGCAGTTCTTC.

This chain connects TRBV6-5 to TRBJ2-7; perhaps D is TRBD1 or TRBD2 (5 bases each). Trimming removed 0 bases from V and 7 bases from J, with 13 bases in between. The CDR3 contains 14 residues. The germline gives CDR1 MNHEY, CDR2 SVGAGI. CDR3 region: CASSYSAGSGEQYF. CDR3 nucleotide sequence: TGTGCCAGCAGTTACTCAGCAGGGTCGGGAGAGCAGTACTTC.

In its sample, this clone was seen once. This chain joins TRBV5-4 and TRBJ2-1; no firm D call. Per germline, CDR1 SGHNT and CDR2 YYREEE (reference sequence). V lost 0 bases and J 7 bases, leaving 5 bases between the germline ends. The CDR3 is 12 amino acids. The CDR3 sequence: CASSLGGNEQFF. DNA of the CDR3: TGTGCCAGCAGCTTGGGGGGAAATGAGCAGTTCTTC.

This chain connects TRBV4-1 to TRBJ2-3; D unclear. The length of the CDR3 is 15 residues. Per the germline V gene, CDR1 is MGHRA and CDR2 is YSYEKL. Deletions cut 1 base from V and 0 bases from J, with 8 bases between. The CDR3 nucleotides are TGCGCCAGCAGCCAAGTAGCCCTCAGCACAGATACGCAGTATTTT. Its translation: CASSQVALSTDTQYF.

This clone was found a few times. This chain connects TRBV9 to TRBJ1-1; D gene unclear. Deletions cut 4 bases from V and 1 base from J, with 8 bases between. Germline-derived CDR1 and CDR2 are SGDLS and YYNGEE. CDR3 size: 13 residues. The CDR3 DNA follows: TGTGCCAGCAGCCCCGAACGGAACACTGAAGCTTTCTTT. Translation: CASSPERNTEAFF.

This sequence joins TRBV5-1 and TRBJ2-7, with D unclear. The germline CDR1 and CDR2 sequences are SGHRS and YFSETQ. The ends were cut back, 0 bases at V and 4 bases at J, with 8 bases in the middle. This CDR3 has 13 residues. CDR3 region: CASSLGVNYEQYF. DNA for the CDR3: TGCGCCAGCAGCTTGGGTGTTAATTACGAGCAGTACTTC.

V usage is TRBV15 and J usage is TRBJ1-2; D remains unclear. The CDR3 contains 17 residues. Trimming left V 0 bases short and J 4 bases short, with 18 bases between. Germline V gene lookup returns CDR1 LNHNV and CDR2 YYDKDF (reference sequence). The CDR3 loop reads CATSRDTLSVDTYGYTF. The CDR3 bases are TGTGCCACCAGCAGAGATACTCTGTCAGTCGATACCTATGGCTACACCTTC.

The table lists this clone with a few counts. The chain has TRBV4-1 and TRBJ1-2; 8 bases fit TRBD1. CDR3 size: 16 residues. CDR1 is MGHRA and CDR2 is YSYEKL in the germline V gene. With 1 base clipped from V and 8 bases from J, the junction kept 12 bases outside the gene matches. CDR3 loop: CASSQVGDRRVIGYTF. DNA of the CDR3: TGCGCCAGCAGCCAAGTTGGGGACAGGAGGGTAATAGGCTACACCTTC.